A single sample gave rise to the 8 T cell receptor beta chains below, sequenced in a study of shared clonotypes between healthy human individuals. TCRdb's table, derived via immunoSEQ multiplex PCR, lists solely in-frame clones and lacks some. The sample includes under 1,100,000 clones, approximately 76% of them seen just once. Sequencing was done on a sample of memory CD4+ T cells sorted from blood. Subset: CD45RA-negative fraction. The receptors come from a man aged 18 to 30 in good health.

J is TRBJ1-1 and V is TRBV10-3, with D perhaps TRBD1 (5 bases). Trimming stripped 3 bases from V and 6 bases from J, with 14 bases between. CDR1 and CDR2 (germline): ENHRY, SYGVKD. The CDR3 sequence is 14 residues long. CDR3 coding DNA: TGTGCCATCAGTGACGTCAGGGTAAGGGCTGAAGCTTTCTTT. Its translation is CAISDVRVRAEAFF.

The rearrangement joins TRBV25-1 to TRBJ1-6, with D possibly matching TRBD1 (5 bases). V was pared by 1 base and J by 9 bases, with 13 bases between. From germline, CDR1 is MGHDK and CDR2 SYGVNS. The CDR3 consists of 15 residues. The CDR3 region has the DNA TGTGCCAGCAGTGAATTTGCGGGGGGTGGTTCACCCCTCCACTTT. Translation: CASSEFAGGGSPLHF.

Concerning this clone: This clone may be a read error of a much larger clone one base away. The chain links TRBV5-1 to TRBJ2-7; 8 nucleotides agree with TRBD2. Trimming removed 0 bases from V and 2 bases from J; junction bases left unmatched: 1. Germline lookup yields CDR1 SGHRS and CDR2 YFSETQ. CDR3 size: 14 residues. The CDR3 sequence: CASSLDGGAYEQYF. Here the CDR3 DNA reads TGCGCCAGCAGCTTGGACGGGGGGGCCTACGAGCAGTACTTC.

V gene TRBV5-1 combines with J gene TRBJ1-2, with no clear D. This CDR3 has 12 residues. The V and J ends lost 10 bases and 1 base respectively, with 11 bases between them. CDR1 and CDR2 from the germline V gene are SGHRS and YFSETQ. The CDR3 protein is CASRMYNYGYTF. DNA for the CDR3: TGCGCCTCCCGAATGTATAACTATGGCTACACCTTC.

CDR3 bases: TGTGCCAGCAGCTTGGAAGGACAGGGCGTCGTGTTGGCGAACACTGAAGCTTTCTTT. Translation: CASSLEGQGVVLANTEAFF. The V and J genes are TRBV5-6 and TRBJ1-1; TRBD1 aligns across 8 bases. Germline loops: CDR1 SGHDT, CDR2 YYEEEE. CDR3 length: 19 amino acids. V shed 0 bases, J shed 1 base, and the junction held 14 bases outside the gene matches.

This clone has just a few counts. V gene TRBV5-1 combines with J gene TRBJ1-1; possible D gene TRBD1, 6 bases. V was shortened by 2 bases and J by 0 bases, with 14 bases between the two germline ends. There are 16 residues in the CDR3. Per the germline V gene, CDR1 is SGHRS and CDR2 is YFSETQ. Written as DNA, the CDR3 is TGCGCCAGCAGCTTACAGGGAGAGGGCATGAACACTGAAGCTTTCTTT. It specifies CASSLQGEGMNTEAFF. Looking up the rest from reference TRBV5-1 and TRBJ1-1 gives the full variable domain: KAGVTQTPRYLIKTRGQQVTLSCSPISGHRSVSWYQQTPGQGLQFLFEYFSETQRNKGNFPGRFSGRQFSNSRSEMNVSTLELGDSALYLCASSLQGEGMNTEAFFGQGTRLTVV.

The chain has TRBV6-1 and TRBJ1-5, with a possible D match to TRBD1 (6 bases). The germline V and J ends were trimmed by 2 bases and 9 bases, with 14 bases remaining between them. CDR1 is MNHNS, CDR2 SASEGT, per germline. The CDR3 extends over 14 amino acids. CDR3 sequence (DNA): TGTGCCAGCAGTGAATTCGGGGGCCCTCGGCCCCAGCATTTT. Its translation: CASSEFGGPRPQHF.

The V and J genes are TRBV11-3 and TRBJ2-1; 11 bases match TRBD2. CDR3 length: 17 residues. With V trimmed by 1 base and J by 3 bases, 5 bases remained unmatched. Germline lookup yields CDR1 SGHNT and CDR2 YENEEA. The CDR3 DNA is TGTGCCAGCAGCTTAGGGCCAACTAGCGGGGGCTACAATGAGCAGTTCTTC. Amino acids: CASSLGPTSGGYNEQFF. The full variable domain, with the rest looked up from reference TRBV11-3 and TRBJ2-1, is EAGVVQSPRYKIIEKKQPVAFWCNPISGHNTLYWYLQNLGQGPELLIRYENEEAVDDSQLPKDRFSAERLKGVDSTLKIQPAELGDSAVYLCASSLGPTSGGYNEQFFGPGTRLTVL.